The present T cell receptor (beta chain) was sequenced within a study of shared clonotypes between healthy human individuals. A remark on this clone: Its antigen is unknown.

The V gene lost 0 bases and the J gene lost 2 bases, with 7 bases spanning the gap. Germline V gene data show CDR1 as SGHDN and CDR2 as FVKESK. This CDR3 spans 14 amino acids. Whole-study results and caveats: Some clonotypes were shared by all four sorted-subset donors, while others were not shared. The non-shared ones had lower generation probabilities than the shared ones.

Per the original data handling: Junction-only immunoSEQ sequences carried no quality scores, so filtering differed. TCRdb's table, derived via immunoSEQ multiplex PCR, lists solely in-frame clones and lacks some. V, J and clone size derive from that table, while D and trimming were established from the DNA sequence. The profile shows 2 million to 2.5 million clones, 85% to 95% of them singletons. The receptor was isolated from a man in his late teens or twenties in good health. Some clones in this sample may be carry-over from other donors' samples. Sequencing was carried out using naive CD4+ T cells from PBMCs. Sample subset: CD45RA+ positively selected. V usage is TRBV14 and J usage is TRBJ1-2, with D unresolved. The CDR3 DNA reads TGTGCCAGCAGCCAAGATCGAGGGAACTATGGCTACACCTTC. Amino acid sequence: CASSQDRGNYGYTF.